This TCR beta chain comes out of a study of cytomegalovirus exposure and HLA in healthy donors. The CDR3 is 13 residues long. CDR1 and CDR2 from the germline V gene are MNHNS and SASEGT. Trimming took 4 bases from V and 0 from J, leaving 6 bases between them. Though probably carrying unrecorded immune exposures, donors were nominally healthy at sampling. This clone was detected a few times. 60 Vbeta and 13 Jbeta primers were used in PCR. The repertoire was sequenced with immunoSEQ multiplex PCR; TCRdb's copy has only in-frame clones and lacks some. The table includes 120,000 or so clones, 74% detected once.

The receptor's source is a man aged 35 to 55 in good health and CMV-seropositive. The sample comprised PBMCs. V gene TRBV6-1 combines with J gene TRBJ1-1; no definite D call. The CDR3: CASSASVNTEAFF. As DNA, the CDR3 is TGTGCCAGCAGTGCGTCGGTGAACACTGAAGCTTTCTTT.